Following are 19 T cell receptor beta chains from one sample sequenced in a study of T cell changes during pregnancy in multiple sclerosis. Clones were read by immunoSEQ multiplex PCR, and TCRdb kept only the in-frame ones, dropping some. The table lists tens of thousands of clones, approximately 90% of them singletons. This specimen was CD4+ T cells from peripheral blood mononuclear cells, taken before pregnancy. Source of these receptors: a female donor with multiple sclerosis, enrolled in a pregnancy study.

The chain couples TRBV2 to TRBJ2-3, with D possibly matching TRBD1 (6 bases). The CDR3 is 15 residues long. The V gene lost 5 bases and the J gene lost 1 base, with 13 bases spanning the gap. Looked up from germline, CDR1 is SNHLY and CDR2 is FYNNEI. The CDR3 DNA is TGTGCCAGCAGTTCACAGGGAGATCGCACAGATACGCAGTATTTT. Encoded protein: CASSSQGDRTDTQYF.

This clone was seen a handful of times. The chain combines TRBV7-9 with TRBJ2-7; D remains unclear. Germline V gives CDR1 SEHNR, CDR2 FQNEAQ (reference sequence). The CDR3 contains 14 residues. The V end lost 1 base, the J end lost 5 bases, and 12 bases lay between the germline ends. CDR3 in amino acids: CASSLERGSNEQYF. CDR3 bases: TGTGCCAGCAGCTTAGAGCGCGGCAGTAACGAGCAGTACTTC.

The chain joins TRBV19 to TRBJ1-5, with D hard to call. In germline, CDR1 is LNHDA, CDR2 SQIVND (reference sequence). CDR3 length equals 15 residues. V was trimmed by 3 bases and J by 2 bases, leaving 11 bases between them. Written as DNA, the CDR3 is TGTGCCAGTAGTATGACCGGGAACGGCAATCAGCCCCAGCATTTT. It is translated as CASSMTGNGNQPQHF.

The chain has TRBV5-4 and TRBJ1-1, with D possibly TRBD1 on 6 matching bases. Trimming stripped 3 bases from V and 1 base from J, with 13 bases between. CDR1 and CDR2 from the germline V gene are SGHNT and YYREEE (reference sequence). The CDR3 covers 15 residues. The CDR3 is CASSSDRTQNTEAFF. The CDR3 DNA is TGTGCCAGCAGCTCCGACAGGACCCAGAACACTGAAGCTTTCTTT.

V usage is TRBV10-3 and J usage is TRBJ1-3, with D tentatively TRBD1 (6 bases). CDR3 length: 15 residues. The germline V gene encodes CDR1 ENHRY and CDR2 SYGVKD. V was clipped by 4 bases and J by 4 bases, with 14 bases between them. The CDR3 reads CAISATAGAGNTIYF. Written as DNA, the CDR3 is TGTGCCATCAGTGCAACGGCGGGGGCGGGAAACACCATATATTTT.

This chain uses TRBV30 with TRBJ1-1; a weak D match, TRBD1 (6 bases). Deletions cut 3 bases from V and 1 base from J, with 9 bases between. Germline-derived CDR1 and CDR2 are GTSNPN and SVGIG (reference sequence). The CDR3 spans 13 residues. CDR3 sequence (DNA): TGTGCCTGGAGGGACAGCAAGAACACTGAAGCTTTCTTT. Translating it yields CAWRDSKNTEAFF.

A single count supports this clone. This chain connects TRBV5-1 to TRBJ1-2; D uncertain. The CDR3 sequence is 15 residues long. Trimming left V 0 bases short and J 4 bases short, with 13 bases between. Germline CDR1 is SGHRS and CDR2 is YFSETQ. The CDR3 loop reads CASSLVEGGGYGYTF. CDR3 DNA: TGCGCCAGCAGCTTGGTGGAGGGAGGTGGCTATGGCTACACCTTC.

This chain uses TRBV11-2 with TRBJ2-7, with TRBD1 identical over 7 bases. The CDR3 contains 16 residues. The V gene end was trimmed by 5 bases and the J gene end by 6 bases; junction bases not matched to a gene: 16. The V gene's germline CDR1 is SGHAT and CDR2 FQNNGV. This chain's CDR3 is CASSATRGQLKLEQYF. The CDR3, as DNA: TGTGCCAGCAGCGCAACCAGGGGACAGTTGAAGCTCGAGCAGTACTTC. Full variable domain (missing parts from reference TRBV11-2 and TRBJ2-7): EAGVAQSPRYKIIEKRQSVAFWCNPISGHATLYWYQQILGQGPKLLIQFQNNGVVDDSQLPKDRFSAERLKGVDSTLKIQPAKLEDSAVYLCASSATRGQLKLEQYFGPGTRLTVT.

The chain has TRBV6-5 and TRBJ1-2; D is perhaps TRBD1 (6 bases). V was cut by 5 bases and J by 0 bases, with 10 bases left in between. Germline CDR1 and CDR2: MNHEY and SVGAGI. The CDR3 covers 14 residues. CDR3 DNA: TGTGCCAGCAGTAGGACAGCTTCTAACTATGGCTACACCTTC. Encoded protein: CASSRTASNYGYTF.

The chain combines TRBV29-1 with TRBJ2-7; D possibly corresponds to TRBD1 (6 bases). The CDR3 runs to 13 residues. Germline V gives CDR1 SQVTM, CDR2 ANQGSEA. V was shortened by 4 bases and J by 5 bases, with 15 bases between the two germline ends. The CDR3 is CSVGGRGVDEQYF. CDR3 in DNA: TGCAGCGTTGGGGGCAGGGGAGTAGACGAGCAGTACTTC.

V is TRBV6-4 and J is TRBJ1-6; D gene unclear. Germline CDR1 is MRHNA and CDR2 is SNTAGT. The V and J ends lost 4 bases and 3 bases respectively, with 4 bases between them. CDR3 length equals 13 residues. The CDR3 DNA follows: TGTGCCAGCAGTGTTAGCTATAATTCACCCCTCCACTTT. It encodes CASSVSYNSPLHF.

DNA for the CDR3: TGTGCCAGCAGCTTAGGAGGGGGCACTGACACTGAAGCTTTCTTT. Amino acids: CASSLGGGTDTEAFF. The chain recombines TRBV7-9 with TRBJ1-1, with 7 bases that match TRBD1. Germline V CDR1 and CDR2: SEHNR, FQNEAQ (reference sequence). This CDR3 is built from 15 residues. J gave up 3 bases and V 1 base, and 5 bases lay outside the gene matches. The full variable domain, rest sourced from reference TRBV7-9 and TRBJ1-1, is DTGVSQNPRHKITKRGQNVTFRCDPISEHNRLYWYRQTLGQGPEFLTYFQNEAQLEKSRLLSDRFSAERPKGSFSTLEIQRTEQGDSAMYLCASSLGGGTDTEAFFGQGTRLTVV.

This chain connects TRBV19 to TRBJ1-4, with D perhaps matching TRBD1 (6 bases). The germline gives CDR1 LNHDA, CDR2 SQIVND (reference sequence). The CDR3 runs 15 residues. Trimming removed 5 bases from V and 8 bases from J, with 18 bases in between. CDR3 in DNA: TGTGCCAGTAGTCCGCGAGGGGGGGCAAACGAAAAACTGTTTTTT. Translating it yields CASSPRGGANEKLFF.

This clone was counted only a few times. The CDR3 protein is CASSLQDLIQTGEQFF. DNA of the CDR3: TGCGCCAGCAGCTTACAGGACCTAATTCAAACCGGTGAGCAGTTCTTC. This chain links TRBV4-1 with TRBJ2-1, with a tentative D call TRBD1 (5 bases). The CDR3 extends over 16 amino acids. Germline-derived CDR1 and CDR2 are MGHRA and YSYEKL. Trimming stripped 5 bases from V and 9 bases from J, with 23 bases between.

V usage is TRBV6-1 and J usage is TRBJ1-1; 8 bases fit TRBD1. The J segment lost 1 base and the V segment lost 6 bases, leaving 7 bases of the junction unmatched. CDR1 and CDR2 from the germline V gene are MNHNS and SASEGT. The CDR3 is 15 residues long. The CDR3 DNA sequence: TGTGCCAGCAGATCCCAAGGGACAGGGAACACTGAAGCTTTCTTT. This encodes CASRSQGTGNTEAFF.

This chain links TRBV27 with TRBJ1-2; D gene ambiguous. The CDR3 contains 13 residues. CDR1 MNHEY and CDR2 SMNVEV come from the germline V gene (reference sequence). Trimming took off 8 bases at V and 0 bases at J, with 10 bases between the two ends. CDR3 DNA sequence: TGTGCCAGCGCCGAGGTGGCTAACTATGGCTACACCTTC. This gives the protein CASAEVANYGYTF.

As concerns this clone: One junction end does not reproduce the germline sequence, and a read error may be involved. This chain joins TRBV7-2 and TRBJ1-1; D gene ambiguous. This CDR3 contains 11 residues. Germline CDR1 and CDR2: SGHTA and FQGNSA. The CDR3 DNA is TGTGCCAGCAGCCACTTCACTGAGGCTTTCTTT. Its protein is CASSHFTEAFF.

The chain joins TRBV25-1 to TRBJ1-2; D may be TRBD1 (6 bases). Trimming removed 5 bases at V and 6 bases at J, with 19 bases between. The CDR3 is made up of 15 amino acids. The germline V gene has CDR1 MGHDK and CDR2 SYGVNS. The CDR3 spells CASSNALGRGHGYTF. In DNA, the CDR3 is TGTGCCAGCAGTAATGCCCTAGGCAGGGGACATGGCTACACCTTC.

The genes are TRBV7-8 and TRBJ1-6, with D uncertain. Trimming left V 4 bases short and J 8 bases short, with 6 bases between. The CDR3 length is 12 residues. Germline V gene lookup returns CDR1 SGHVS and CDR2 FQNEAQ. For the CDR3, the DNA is TGTGCCAGCAGCTCCCGTGATTCACCCCTCCACTTT. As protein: CASSSRDSPLHF. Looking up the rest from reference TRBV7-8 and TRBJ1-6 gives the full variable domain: GAGVSQSPRYKVAKRGQDVALRCDPISGHVSLFWYQQALGQGPEFLTYFQNEAQLDKSGLPSDRFFAERPEGSVSTLKIQRTQQEDSAVYLCASSSRDSPLHFGNGTRLTVT.